This TCR beta chain was sequenced in a study of T cell repertoires in cytomegalovirus infection (dated by TCRdb to between 2019 and 2020). Notes on the research overall: Donor HLA type was relevant to the analysis, because carriage of CMV infection together with the matching HLA type was indicated by public TCR beta signatures.

As for this clonotype: Its antigen is unknown. A single base separates this from a much larger clone, so it may be a read error.

The instrument given in TCRdb is Illumina HiSeq 1500. The public reads were quality trimmed at Q25 with fastp and then assembled into clones with MiXCR by TCRdb, keeping productive beta chains. Duplicate CDR3 protein sequences are folded into a single record with the most common DNA and genes. The table for this sample lists some 300,000 distinct CDR3 sequences; roughly a tenth of them were counted only once. The leading ten clones occupy 2.5% of the sample. CDR3 length: 15 amino acids, cysteine to phenylalanine. This entry keeps only the CDR3 DNA: 45 bases, framed from base 1. Via the germline V gene, CDR1 is SGHRS and CDR2 YFSETQ. Broader findings and caveats from the paper: The ex vivo response was dominated by HLA-C-restricted CMV-specific TCR beta clonotypes, and the single most frequent clonotype in two of eight donors was supplied by these HLA-C-restricted clonotypes. Cumulative frequency of public TCR beta family members discriminated carriers of CMV infection plus the relevant HLA type in this cohort and an independent approximately 340-donor cohort.

The chain uses TRBV5-1 and TRBJ2-2; 9 bases in the junction line up with TRBD2. This receptor was identified in a human donor in good health (CMV status not recorded). Some clones in this sample may be carry-over from other donors' samples. Sample: PBMCs. The DNA sequence is as follows: TGCGCCAGCAGCAAGGCGGGGGGGCAATCCGGGGATCTGTTTTTT. It encodes CASSKAGGQSGDLFF.